This T cell receptor (beta chain) was found in a study of blood T cell repertoires in COVID-19 (TCRdb year 2020). Study-level background: Samples from collaborators originated in the United States, Italy and Spain and spanned both the acute and convalescent phases of COVID-19. Samples came from the ongoing ImmuneRACE study (first 160 participants) plus 1,254 subjects from 6 global collaborators. Nearly every sample came with metadata listing a de-identified subject ID, COVID-19 status, age in years and sex. The repertoires were released in a freely available public database intended as a resource for research on the immune response to SARS-CoV-2. The material from the prospective study consisted of cDNA or gDNA derived from T cells, B-cell-depleted T cells, or PBMCs. Where available, HLA class I and class II types were taken from metadata supplied by the sample provider and were not determined by assay-based typing. Subjects who had been exposed to COVID-19, were actively infected with it, or had recovered from it provided the deeply sampled blood TCRbeta repertoires that made up the dataset. Study-wide conclusions, independent of this receptor: How much clinical and demographic metadata was included differed by source and by participant, and the metadata was provided uncurated.

Collaborating institutions collected whole blood in K2EDTA tubes following their own protocols. For TCRbeta analysis, collaborator samples were shipped as frozen whole blood, as isolated PBMCs, or as DNA extracted from either sample type. V loses 1 base at its end and J loses 0 bases; junction bases beyond the gene matches: 8. Taken from the germline V gene (reference sequence), the CDR1 and CDR2 loops are LNHDA and SQIVND. From its cysteine to its phenylalanine, the CDR3 spans 17 amino acids. The DNA shown is the 51-base CDR3, in frame from base 1. Note on this clone: The specificity of this receptor is unknown. The record has no base qualities; no much larger clone is one base away.

TCRbeta CDR3 regions were amplified from genomic DNA using the immunoSEQ Assay, a bias-controlled multiplex PCR. On the authors' methods: The number of nucleated cells in each sample was estimated from the amplification of reference gene primers within the assay. Sequence reads were collapsed and filtered to measure the absolute abundance of every unique TCRbeta CDR3 rearrangement. For each sample, productive Simpson clonality was calculated by taking the square root of Simpson's diversity index across productive rearrangements. The table comes from immuneACCESS by way of TCRdb, which keeps in-frame sequences with V and J called. Part of the clones is missing from these tables; in studies checked, under half for an unresolved V gene and the rest for unknown reasons. V and J calls and clone size are those listed in that table; D and trimming were worked out from the DNA. Here the sample has under 250,000 clones; around 85% occur a single time. The ten largest clones capture nearly 9% of the sample.

This TCR derives from a man older than 75 with acute or convalescent COVID-19. The source material was peripheral blood. The sequence is built from TRBV19 and TRBJ2-7, with TRBD1 identical over 8 junction bases. The CDR3 region has the sequence CASSIAMDRESSYEQYF. The nucleotide sequence reads as follows: TGTGCCAGTAGTATAGCTATGGACAGGGAGAGCTCCTACGAGCAGTACTTC.